This T cell receptor (beta chain) was documented in a study of tumor-infiltrating lymphocytes in primary liver carcinoma. Making TCR beta cDNA involved 400 to 600 ng total RNA and a constant-region primer. Amplification in three nested multiplex PCR rounds with slightly modified ARM-PCR gave rise to TCR beta libraries. The first two PCR rounds used TRBV1-TRBV30 primers with a Cbeta primer, nine to ten cycles each. TCRdb itself ran the multiplex PCR reads through MiXCR, one entry per CDR3 protein. The sample records 90,000 to 150,000 distinct CDR3 sequences, about two thirds being singletons. A note on this clonotype: Relative to the germline gene, one junction end is altered; a read error may explain this.

Starting material for RNA and DNA co-extraction consisted of about 20-30 mg of unsorted bulk tissue. The CDR3 loop spans 12 amino acids. The germline CDR1 and CDR2 sequences are SGHAT and FQNNGV. The V gene is TRBV11-2, the J gene TRBJ1-3; no definite D call. Sequencing used tumor-adjacent normal liver tissue. This clonotype was sampled from a woman aged 55-75 years with primary liver carcinoma and hepatitis B virus infection. This CDR3 is CASSLGGNTVCF. The DNA of the CDR3 is TGTGCCAGTAGCTTAGGAGGAAACACCGTATGTTTT.